The clone carrying this T cell receptor (beta chain) was observed many times. This sample was included in a study of Graves' ophthalmopathy and Graves' hyperthyroidism. Amplified TCR beta CDR3 regions were obtained using RNA transcripts as template. In the first round, RT-PCR was carried out with HTBI primers, and a multiplex PCR formed the second round. Using its own MiXCR run on the multiplex PCR reads, TCRdb lists one record per CDR3 protein. The table lists 200,000 to 250,000 distinct CDR3 sequences, around a fifth of them singletons. Diagnosis used clinical symptoms, serum thyroxine, TRAb, thyroid ultrasound and orbital computed tomography. The CDR3 is 13 amino acids. V was pared by 8 bases and J by 7 bases, with 18 bases between.

The V gene is TRBV12-3 or TRBV12-4, the J gene TRBJ2-7; D possibly corresponds to TRBD1 (5 bases). The clonotype originates from a woman aged 50 to 60 with Graves' ophthalmopathy. Material: peripheral blood. DNA of the CDR3: TGTGCCAGCGGTCCACAGGCCGCTTGGGAGCAGTACTTC. Translating gives CASGPQAAWEQYF.